The source of this TCR beta chain is a study of spatial heterogeneity in lung cancer (dated by TCRdb to 2018 to 2020). With respect to the entire study: More beta-chain than alpha-chain transcripts were consistently detected, likely reflecting higher beta-chain transcript abundance. In the raw uncorrected reads, each unique combination of TCR and UMI appeared more than ten times on average. In non-small cell lung cancer, the study made a quantitative comparison of TCR alpha and beta repertoires among multiple tumor regions, matched nontumor lung and blood. Nonsynonymous mutation counts, determined by whole-exome sequencing of tumor tissue, were related to TCR repertoire features. At surgery, both alpha and beta chains were TCR-sequenced in 200 to 250 tumor regions, approximately 64 matched nontumor lung samples and a few dozen PBMC samples.

Per the germline V gene, SGHVS is the CDR1 and FQNEAQ is the CDR2. The CDR3 contains 13 residues, cysteine and phenylalanine counted. CDR3 DNA is the only sequence kept; it has 39 bases, read in frame from the first base. Deletion took 5 bases off V and 8 bases off J, with a span of 12 bases between the germline ends. The time point label for this specimen denotes: sample taken at primary tumor resection. Donors were around 69 patients with early-stage, untreated non-small cell lung cancer from the lung TRACERx cohort. Whole RNA extracted from tumor and nontumor lung tissue, or from cryopreserved PBMC samples, was used for TCR sequencing without cell sorting. Only patients for whom sufficient RNA was available from at least two tumor regions were selected for TCR sequencing. The library was made by 5' RACE. Sequencing used a NextSeq 500. In the TCR library protocol, a unique molecular identifier was attached to each TCR cDNA molecule so that PCR and sequencing errors could be corrected. Processing in the source paper ran as follows. Decombinator tools were used for TCR identification, UMI-based error correction and CDR3 extraction. TCRs above a frequency of 2 per 1,000, corresponding to the top 1% of the tumor frequency distribution, were defined as expanded. Rényi diversity was computed with the R vegan package after subsampling each repertoire 100 times to 5,000 TCRs. CDR3 similarity networks were built from amino acid triplet string-kernel similarity, connecting CDR3s with pairwise similarity above 0.82. TCRdb itself trimmed the public reads at Q25 with fastp, ran MiXCR and retained productive beta chains. CDR3 protein duplicates are merged, each entry listing the most common genes and DNA. These V and J calls rely on TCRdb rather than the paper's analysis. The sample data list some 100,000 distinct CDR3 sequences, and about 12% of these were observed just once. The top ten constitute under 50% of the sample.

As for this clonotype: The clone's antigen remains unknown. Within one base of it there is no much larger clone, and no base qualities were kept.

What the research found in general, with its limitations: Confirming at a functional level the hypothesis that regional TCRs recognize regional mutations was considered to require additional single-cell paired TCR alpha and beta sequencing. Ubiquitous expanded tumor TCRs were detected in blood more often at tumor resection than at routine follow-up.

Sequenced material: PBMCs, taken at surgery. This clonotype was sampled from a male donor with early-stage non-small cell lung cancer. The V and J segments used are TRBV7-8 and TRBJ2-2; tentative D gene TRBD2, with 5 bases matching. This receptor has the CDR3 CASSPARGGELFF. The nucleotides read TGTGCCAGCAGCCCCGCCCGGGGAGGGGAGCTGTTTTTT. The reference TRBV7-8 and TRBJ2-2 proteins fill in what lies around the CDR3, so the full variable domain reads GAGVSQSPRYKVAKRGQDVALRCDPISGHVSLFWYQQALGQGPEFLTYFQNEAQLDKSGLPSDRFFAERPEGSVSTLKIQRTQQEDSAVYLCASSPARGGELFFGEGSRLTVL.